Following are 18 T cell receptor beta chains from one sample sequenced in a study of control samples from healthy donors and cancer patients (dated by TCRdb to 2018 to 2021). The protocol used for the library was the immunoSEQ multiplex PCR assay. Held by TCRdb, this immuneACCESS table contains in-frame sequences only and omits some clones. Under half of the omission traces to an unresolved V gene where checked; the cause of the rest is unknown. The sample table contains about 160,000 clones; only one count was recorded for approximately 96% of them. About 9.3% of the sample is in the top ten clones. The sample was blood. These receptors all come from a woman between 35 and 50 years old in good health.

This sequence joins TRBV12-3 or TRBV12-4 and TRBJ1-2; D is undetermined. The CDR3 spans 11 residues. The V end lost 6 bases, the J end lost 8 bases, and 10 bases lay between the germline ends. The CDR3 region has the DNA TGTGCCAGCAGCCGACCCGGGGGCTACACCTTC. It codes for CASSRPGGYTF.

The chain recombines TRBV6-1 with TRBJ1-1; D remains unclear. The CDR3 runs to 13 residues. Germline values: CDR1 MNHNS, CDR2 SASEGT. V dropped 3 bases and J dropped 7 bases, with 12 bases sitting between them. The CDR3: CASSDPYPHEAFF. The CDR3 DNA reads TGTGCCAGCAGTGATCCCTATCCCCATGAAGCTTTCTTT.

The chain has TRBV4-3 and TRBJ1-2; 7 positions agree with TRBD1. With V trimmed by 1 base and J by 4 bases, 6 bases remained unmatched. Germline loops: CDR1 LGHNA, CDR2 YSLEER. CDR3 length: 15 amino acids. CDR3 region: CASSQGQGSPYGYTF. Here the CDR3 DNA reads TGCGCCAGCAGCCAAGGACAGGGATCCCCCTATGGCTACACCTTC.

The genes are TRBV12-3 or TRBV12-4 and TRBJ2-7; 7 bases match TRBD2. The V segment lost 6 bases and the J segment 0 bases; nucleotides outside the gene matches: 2. The CDR3 spans 13 residues. CDR3 loop: CASSGTTSYEQYF. In DNA form, the CDR3 reads TGTGCCAGCAGCGGGACTACCTCCTACGAGCAGTACTTC.

CDR3 DNA: TGTGCCAGCAGCTTGTTCGATGGGGAGCCTTTTTACAATGAGCAGTTCTTC. This codes for CASSLFDGEPFYNEQFF. V and J are TRBV9 and TRBJ2-1; a weak D match, TRBD2 (5 bases). Trimming cost V 4 bases and J 4 bases, with 21 bases left between them. This CDR3 contains 17 residues. Germline V gene data show CDR1 as SGDLS and CDR2 as YYNGEE.

The CDR3 DNA reads as TGTGCTAGTGGTTTGGGGGGACGGGACGTGGGCTACACCTTC. This gives the protein CASGLGGRDVGYTF. V and J are TRBV12-5 and TRBJ1-2; tentative D call: TRBD1 (5 bases). The germline V gene encodes CDR1 LGHNT and CDR2 FRNRAP. The CDR3 contains 14 residues. Trimming cost V 1 base and J 8 bases, with 14 bases left between them.

The chain joins TRBV6-5 to TRBJ2-7; D remains unclear. V was shortened by 10 bases and J by 5 bases, with 9 bases between the two germline ends. Germline CDR1 reads MNHEY; CDR2 reads SVGAGI. The CDR3 has 10 residues. The CDR3: CATYTDEQYF. The CDR3 DNA reads as TGTGCCACCTACACGGACGAGCAGTACTTC.

The gene calls are TRBV7-2 and TRBJ2-7; TRBD1 matches at 9 bases. Germline trimming cut 1 base from V and 6 bases from J; bases unmatched to any gene: 10. The CDR3 has 16 amino acids. The germline V gene has CDR1 SGHTA and CDR2 FQGNSA. In DNA, the CDR3 is TGTGCCAGCAGCTTAGAATCGGGACAGGGACCGATCGAGCAGTACTTC. It is translated as CASSLESGQGPIEQYF.

This rearrangement joins TRBV6-5 to TRBJ1-3; D gene ambiguous. Between the trimmed V and J ends, which lost 0 bases and 6 bases, there was a span of 9 bases. This CDR3 region has 14 residues. Germline CDR1 is MNHEY and CDR2 is SVGAGI. The CDR3 DNA reads TGTGCCAGCAGTTACTCGATAGTCGAAAACACCATATATTTT. Its translation is CASSYSIVENTIYF.

The chain uses TRBV2 and TRBJ1-6, with D tentatively TRBD1 (6 bases). Germline V CDR1 and CDR2: SNHLY, FYNNEI. The length of the CDR3 is 13 residues. The V end was cut by 9 bases, the J end by 5 bases, with 11 bases between. The CDR3 DNA is TGTGCCAGGCGGGACACCCATAATTCACCCCTCCACTTT. Protein sequence: CARRDTHNSPLHF. Looking up the rest from reference TRBV2 and TRBJ1-6 gives the full variable domain: EPEVTQTPSHQVTQMGQEVILRCVPISNHLYFYWYRQILGQKVEFLVSFYNNEISEKSEIFDDQFSVERPDGSNFTLKIRSTKLEDSAMYFCARRDTHNSPLHFGNGTRLTVT.

The rearrangement links TRBV7-9 to TRBJ1-4; TRBD1 is a possible D gene (5 bases). CDR3 length: 18 amino acids. With 5 bases removed from V and 6 bases from J, the gap between germline ends came to 25 bases. Germline V gene data show CDR1 as SEHNR and CDR2 as FQNEAQ (reference sequence). CDR3 in amino acids: CASSHLGVRGDEYEKLFF. In nucleotides, the CDR3 is TGTGCCAGCAGCCACTTGGGGGTACGGGGGGATGAATATGAAAAACTGTTTTTT.

This rearrangement joins TRBV9 to TRBJ1-4; a possible D gene is TRBD1 (5 bases). Germline V gene lookup returns CDR1 SGDLS and CDR2 YYNGEE. This CDR3 contains 15 residues. V was trimmed by 0 bases and J by 7 bases, leaving 13 bases between them. The CDR3 DNA is TGTGCCAGCAGCGTAGGTGGGGGTTTAGTTGAAAAACTGTTTTTT. This gives the protein CASSVGGGLVEKLFF.

This clone is medium-sized by share. J is TRBJ1-5 and V is TRBV5-4; D uncertain. V was trimmed by 1 base and J by 6 bases, leaving 8 bases between them. The CDR3 totals 13 residues. Per germline, CDR1 SGHNT and CDR2 YYREEE (reference sequence). In DNA form, the CDR3 reads TGTGCCAGCAGCTTGAATTTACGTCAGCCCCAGCATTTT. Protein product: CASSLNLRQPQHF.

This clone was counted a few times. The chain combines TRBV5-1 with TRBJ2-7; weak D call: TRBD2 (6 bases). Germline V gives CDR1 SGHRS, CDR2 YFSETQ. The CDR3 has 16 residues. V lost 0 bases to trimming and J lost 2 bases, with 15 bases between them. CDR3 DNA: TGCGCCAGCAGCTTGGGGGCCGGGACTCTGACCTACGAGCAGTACTTC. Translation gives CASSLGAGTLTYEQYF.

This clone was observed a few times. This chain uses TRBV18 with TRBJ2-7, with 12 bases aligning to TRBD2. CDR1 KGHSH and CDR2 LQKENI come from the germline V gene. The CDR3 covers 15 residues. Trimming cost V 0 bases and J 4 bases; bases outside gene matches: 1. CDR3 sequence: CASSPPTSGSYEQYF. The DNA for the CDR3 is TGTGCCAGCTCACCACCGACTAGCGGGAGTTACGAGCAGTACTTC.

The DNA for the CDR3 is TGTGCCAGCAGCCAAGATGGCGACAGAAACACTGAAGCTTTCTTT. The encoded protein is CASSQDGDRNTEAFF. This rearrangement joins TRBV4-2 to TRBJ1-1; tentative D call: TRBD1 (5 bases). Germline V gene data show CDR1 as LGHNA and CDR2 as YNFKEQ. The length of the CDR3 is 15 residues. V dropped 0 bases and J dropped 2 bases, with 10 bases sitting between them.

V usage is TRBV2 and J usage is TRBJ1-6, with D unclear. Trimming cost V 0 bases and J 7 bases, with 13 bases left between them. The V gene's germline CDR1 is SNHLY and CDR2 FYNNEI. The CDR3 contains 16 residues. In DNA, the CDR3 is TGTGCCAGCAGTGAAGCGCCACCAATTGCCAATTCACCCCTCCACTTT. This codes for CASSEAPPIANSPLHF. Variable domain in full (rest from reference TRBV2 and TRBJ1-6): EPEVTQTPSHQVTQMGQEVILRCVPISNHLYFYWYRQILGQKVEFLVSFYNNEISEKSEIFDDQFSVERPDGSNFTLKIRSTKLEDSAMYFCASSEAPPIANSPLHFGNGTRLTVT.

The chain couples TRBV4-3 to TRBJ2-7; 8 bases align to TRBD1. The CDR3 contains 17 residues. V was clipped by 0 bases and J by 1 base; unmatched bases: 8. The germline CDR1 and CDR2 sequences are LGHNA and YSLEER. CDR3 amino acids: CASSQDQGTGGSYEQYF. The CDR3 coding sequence is TGCGCCAGCAGCCAAGATCAGGGTACAGGGGGATCCTACGAGCAGTACTTC.